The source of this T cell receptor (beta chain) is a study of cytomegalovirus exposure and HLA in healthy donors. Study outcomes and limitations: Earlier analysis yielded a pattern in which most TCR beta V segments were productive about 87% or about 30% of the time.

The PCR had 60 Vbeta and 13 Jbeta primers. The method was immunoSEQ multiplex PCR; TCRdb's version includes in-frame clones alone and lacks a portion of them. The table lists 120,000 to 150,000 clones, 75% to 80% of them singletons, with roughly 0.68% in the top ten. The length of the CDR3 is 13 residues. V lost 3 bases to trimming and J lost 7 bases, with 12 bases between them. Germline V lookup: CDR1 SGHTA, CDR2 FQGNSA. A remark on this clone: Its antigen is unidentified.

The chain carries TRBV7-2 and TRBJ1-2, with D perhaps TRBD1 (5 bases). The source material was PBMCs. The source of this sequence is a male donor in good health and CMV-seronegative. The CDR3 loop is CASSFTGPSGYTF. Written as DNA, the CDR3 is TGTGCCAGCAGCTTCACAGGCCCAAGTGGCTACACCTTC.